One and the same sample provided the 29 T cell receptor beta chains below, sequenced in a study of T cell repertoires and HLA-DP antigens (dated by TCRdb to the late 2010s). Antigens of these TCRs are unknown. The method was the immunoSEQ multiplex PCR assay. TCRdb mirrors the immuneACCESS table, restricted to in-frame sequences. Some clones are absent from its copies; in checked studies, under half trace to an unresolved V gene, and the reason for the others is unknown. The sample table lists fewer than 95,000 clones, approximately 89% of them with a count of one. About 1.7% of the sample belongs to the ten largest clones. The sequenced sample was CD4+ T cells from PBMCs. These receptors all stem from a man in his forties or fifties in good health and CMV-seronegative.

This clone showed up just a few times. The chain links TRBV5-6 to TRBJ2-3, with D perhaps given as TRBD1 or TRBD2 (5 bases each). The ends were cut back, 1 base at V and 0 bases at J, with 15 bases in the middle. The CDR3 consists of 17 residues. Germline V gene data show CDR1 as SGHDT and CDR2 as YYEEEE. Written as DNA, the CDR3 is TGTGCCAGCAGCTTGAGTTCCTGGGGGTACAGCACAGATACGCAGTATTTT. It specifies CASSLSSWGYSTDTQYF.

The rearrangement links TRBV29-1 to TRBJ2-7; tentatively, D is TRBD2 (6 bases). V lost 7 bases and J lost 3, with 16 bases in between. The CDR3 contains 13 residues. Germline V gene lookup returns CDR1 SQVTM and CDR2 ANQGSEA. The CDR3 protein is CSATGTLNYEQYF. CDR3 DNA sequence: TGCAGCGCAACCGGGACTCTAAACTACGAGCAGTACTTC.

This chain joins TRBV4-3 and TRBJ1-1; no reliable D call. The CDR3 consists of 13 residues. With 2 bases removed from V and 2 bases from J, the gap between germline ends came to 6 bases. Germline values: CDR1 LGHNA, CDR2 YSLEER. The CDR3 DNA sequence: TGCGCCAGCAGCCAATTCGAAAACACTGAAGCTTTCTTT. Translating it yields CASSQFENTEAFF.

The V gene is TRBV5-1, the J gene TRBJ2-7; 7 bases fit TRBD2. The CDR3 has 14 residues. Germline values: CDR1 SGHRS, CDR2 YFSETQ. Unmatched junction bases numbered 6, after V lost 4 bases and J lost 2 bases. In DNA, the CDR3 is TGCGCCAGCAGCCTCGGGACTACCCCCTACGAGCAGTACTTC. Translation: CASSLGTTPYEQYF.

The rearrangement joins TRBV6-5 to TRBJ2-7; the match to TRBD2 covers 10 bases. The CDR3 runs to 15 residues. V was pared by 7 bases and J by 3 bases, with 9 bases of the junction left unmatched. Looked up from germline, CDR1 is MNHEY and CDR2 is SVGAGI. CDR3 in amino acids: CASTPQAGGIYEQYF. The CDR3 nucleotides are TGTGCCAGCACTCCACAAGCGGGAGGGATCTACGAGCAGTACTTC.

This rearrangement joins TRBV2 to TRBJ1-4, with 7 positions matching TRBD1. The ends lost 10 bases at V and 3 bases at J; junction bases unmatched: 14. The CDR3 spans 16 residues. Germline V gene sequence: CDR1 SNHLY, CDR2 FYNNEI. CDR3 region: CAIDNGQGGPNEKLFF. CDR3 sequence (DNA): TGTGCCATCGATAACGGACAAGGGGGCCCTAATGAAAAACTGTTTTTT.

The CDR3 bases are TGTGCCAGCTCACCACCGGGTATCAGGGCCAATGAAAAACTGTTTTTT. It codes for CASSPPGIRANEKLFF. The gene calls are TRBV18 and TRBJ1-4; a possible D gene is TRBD1 (5 bases). The CDR3 is 16 residues long. V was trimmed by 0 bases and J by 5 bases, leaving 13 bases between them. Germline V gene lookup returns CDR1 KGHSH and CDR2 LQKENI.

The rearrangement uses TRBV5-6 and TRBJ2-7; 9 bases are a match to TRBD2. Germline lookup yields CDR1 SGHDT and CDR2 YYEEEE. The ends lost 4 bases at V and 2 bases at J; junction bases unmatched: 7. This CDR3 spans 15 amino acids. This CDR3 is CASSHPSGAAYEQYF. CDR3 DNA sequence: TGTGCCAGCAGCCACCCTAGCGGGGCCGCCTACGAGCAGTACTTC.

This clone was detected a few times. V and J are TRBV5-1 and TRBJ1-1, with D possibly TRBD1 on 6 matching bases. The CDR3 length is 17 residues. The ends were cut back, 3 bases at V and 3 bases at J, with 21 bases in the middle. Germline V CDR1 and CDR2: SGHRS, YFSETQ. The CDR3, as DNA: TGCGCCAGCAGCTGGACGCCCGGGGGCGGGGGAGACACTGAAGCTTTCTTT. It specifies CASSWTPGGGGDTEAFF.

The rearrangement links TRBV10-3 to TRBJ2-2; perhaps TRBD1 as D (5 bases). This CDR3 region has 15 residues. From germline, CDR1 is ENHRY and CDR2 SYGVKD. Deletions cut 6 bases from V and 6 bases from J, with 17 bases between. The CDR3 DNA reads as TGTGCCATCAGCGATGGCGCAGGGAAACCCGGGGAGCTGTTTTTT. This encodes CAISDGAGKPGELFF.

The V gene is TRBV5-8, the J gene TRBJ1-4; no clear D gene. The CDR3 covers 15 residues. Trimming stripped 3 bases from V and 8 bases from J, with 17 bases between. CDR1 is SGHTS and CDR2 is YDEGEE in the germline V gene. The CDR3 DNA follows: TGTGCCAGCAGCTCCCGTTGGAAGGGTAGGGAAAAACTGTTTTTT. This gives the protein CASSSRWKGREKLFF. Together with reference TRBV5-8 and TRBJ1-4, the CDR3 gives the full variable domain: EAGVTQSPTHLIKTRGQQATLRCSPISGHTSVYWYQQALGLGLQFLLWYDEGEERNRGNFPPRFSGRQFPNYSSELNVNALELEDSALYLCASSSRWKGREKLFFGSGTQLSVL.

The rearrangement links TRBV28 to TRBJ1-2; possibly TRBD1 for D (5 bases). V was clipped by 7 bases and J by 2 bases, with 14 bases between them. Looked up from germline, CDR1 is MDHEN and CDR2 is SYDVKM. The CDR3 length is 14 residues. The CDR3 nucleotides read TGTGCCAGCAACTTAGGGGTTCGAAACTATGGCTACACCTTC. Its translation: CASNLGVRNYGYTF.

This clone was recorded a few times. The V and J genes are TRBV30 and TRBJ2-6; D possibly corresponds to TRBD1 (5 bases). Trimming cost V 1 base and J 2 bases, with 12 bases left between them. The CDR3 is 16 residues long. The germline gives CDR1 GTSNPN, CDR2 SVGIG (reference sequence). CDR3 in amino acids: CAWSGSGKAGANVLTF. The CDR3 bases are TGTGCCTGGAGTGGATCAGGGAAGGCTGGGGCCAACGTCCTGACTTTC.

The J gene is TRBJ2-2, the V gene TRBV27; TRBD2 agrees at 9 bases. V shed 6 bases, J shed 4 bases, and the junction held 12 bases outside the gene matches. The CDR3 totals 17 residues. Germline CDR1 reads MNHEY; CDR2 reads SMNVEV (reference sequence). In DNA form, the CDR3 reads TGTGCCAGCAGACCACCCGGCGGGAGGGTCGCCACCGGGGAGCTGTTTTTT. Translation: CASRPPGGRVATGELFF.

V gene TRBV7-2 combines with J gene TRBJ2-7; maybe TRBD2 (5 bases). The CDR3 is 12 residues long. Germline V gene data show CDR1 as SGHTA and CDR2 as FQGNSA. With 5 bases removed from V and 3 bases from J, the gap between germline ends came to 8 bases. This CDR3 is CASSSGFYEQYF. CDR3 in DNA: TGTGCCAGCAGCAGCGGCTTCTACGAGCAGTACTTC. The variable domain in full, with the rest retrieved from reference TRBV7-2 and TRBJ2-7, is GAGVSQSPSNKVTEKGKDVELRCDPISGHTALYWYRQSLGQGLEFLIYFQGNSAPDKSGLPSDRFSAERTGGSVSTLTIQRTQQEDSAVYLCASSSGFYEQYFGPGTRLTVT.

The chain joins TRBV7-2 to TRBJ1-5, with 7 nucleotides matching TRBD1. The germline gives CDR1 SGHTA, CDR2 FQGNSA. The CDR3 has 16 amino acids. V lost 1 base to trimming and J lost 3 bases; unmatched junction nucleotides: 6. Here the CDR3 reads CASSLVGGVPNQPQHF. DNA of the CDR3: TGTGCCAGCAGCTTAGTAGGGGGCGTCCCCAATCAGCCCCAGCATTTT. The full variable domain, completed using reference TRBV7-2 and TRBJ1-5, is GAGVSQSPSNKVTEKGKDVELRCDPISGHTALYWYRQSLGQGLEFLIYFQGNSAPDKSGLPSDRFSAERTGGSVSTLTIQRTQQEDSAVYLCASSLVGGVPNQPQHFGDGTRLSIL.

The rearrangement links TRBV10-1 to TRBJ2-5; 14 bases match TRBD2. Germline values: CDR1 WNHNN, CDR2 SYGVQD (reference sequence). With 5 bases clipped from V and 5 bases from J, the junction kept 10 bases outside the gene matches. The CDR3 spans 17 residues. CDR3 sequence: CASSPGTSGSSGETQYF. The CDR3 region has the DNA TGCGCCAGCAGTCCCGGGACTAGCGGGAGTTCTGGGGAGACCCAGTACTTC.

The V gene is TRBV6-1, the J gene TRBJ2-4; D uncertain. Germline V gene data show CDR1 as MNHNS and CDR2 as SASEGT. The CDR3 spans 16 residues. Trimming took 2 bases from V and 0 from J, leaving 11 bases between them. The DNA for the CDR3 is TGTGCCAGCAGTGAATGGACCGCTCTAGCCAAAAACATTCAGTACTTC. This gives the protein CASSEWTALAKNIQYF.

V and J are TRBV28 and TRBJ2-2, with D unresolved. V was cut by 3 bases and J by 2 bases, with 1 base left in between. Germline CDR1 is MDHEN and CDR2 is SYDVKM. The CDR3 extends over 12 amino acids. Here the CDR3 reads CASSFNTGELFF. The CDR3 DNA is TGTGCCAGCAGTTTCAACACCGGGGAGCTGTTTTTT.

V is TRBV12-5 and J is TRBJ2-5; TRBD2 aligns across 7 bases. The CDR3 contains 15 residues. The V gene end was trimmed by 7 bases and the J gene end by 5 bases; junction bases not matched to a gene: 13. Germline assignment: CDR1 LGHNT and CDR2 FRNRAP. The CDR3 coding sequence is TGTGCTAGTGCCCTTGGGGGGGGTGGTACGGAGACCCAGTACTTC. It is translated as CASALGGGGTETQYF.

The V call is TRBV19, the J call TRBJ1-5, with D unclear. The CDR3 sequence is 13 residues long. V was pared by 2 bases and J by 11 bases, with 13 bases between. Looked up from germline, CDR1 is LNHDA and CDR2 is SQIVND (reference sequence). The CDR3 reads CASSIFRSVAQHF. The CDR3 DNA follows: TGTGCCAGTAGTATATTCAGGTCCGTCGCCCAGCATTTT.

The chain has TRBV6-1 and TRBJ1-5; D unclear. The CDR3 extends over 13 amino acids. Germline-derived CDR1 and CDR2 are MNHNS and SASEGT. The V and J ends lost 7 bases and 0 bases respectively, with 7 bases between them. The CDR3 protein is CASKRDSNQPQHF. In DNA form, the CDR3 reads TGTGCCAGCAAACGGGATAGCAATCAGCCCCAGCATTTT.

The chain couples TRBV19 to TRBJ2-3; either TRBD1 or TRBD2 may fit D (5 bases each). Looked up from germline, CDR1 is LNHDA and CDR2 is SQIVND (reference sequence). This CDR3 spans 14 amino acids. Trimming shortened V by 4 bases and J by 3 bases, and 11 bases separated the two germline ends. The CDR3 is CASSTGTFTDTQYF. The CDR3 bases are TGTGCCAGTAGTACCGGGACGTTTACAGATACGCAGTATTTT.

V gene TRBV19 combines with J gene TRBJ1-6; 7 bases are shared with TRBD1. Germline CDR1 and CDR2: LNHDA and SQIVND (reference sequence). This CDR3 is 17 amino acids long. V shed 5 bases, J shed 1 base, and the junction held 8 bases outside the gene matches. The CDR3 protein is CASSRGGGASYNSPLHF. CDR3 bases: TGTGCCAGTAGTCGAGGAGGGGGCGCGTCCTATAATTCACCCCTCCACTTT.

This chain joins TRBV27 and TRBJ2-5, with 10 bases identical to TRBD2. CDR1 MNHEY and CDR2 SMNVEV come from the germline V gene (reference sequence). The CDR3 has 16 residues. The junction had 4 bases not matched to a gene; V was cut back by 1 base and J by 2 bases. DNA of the CDR3: TGTGCCAGCAGTTTATTTGCTAGCGGGGGACAAGAGACCCAGTACTTC. This encodes CASSLFASGGQETQYF.

CDR3 in amino acids: CASSPEWGRDEKLFF. DNA for the CDR3: TGTGCCAGCAGCCCCGAGTGGGGGCGAGATGAAAAACTGTTTTTT. This chain links TRBV7-2 with TRBJ1-4, with D possibly matching TRBD1 (6 bases). Germline V gene lookup returns CDR1 SGHTA and CDR2 FQGNSA. Trimming shortened V by 5 bases and J by 6 bases, and 16 bases separated the two germline ends. The CDR3 has 15 residues.

The J gene is TRBJ1-1, the V gene TRBV19; 7 nucleotides agree with TRBD1. From germline, CDR1 is LNHDA and CDR2 SQIVND (reference sequence). V shed 3 bases and J 8 bases; nucleotides not matched to a gene: 3. The CDR3 length is 12 residues. CDR3 coding DNA: TGTGCCAGTAGTATCAGGGGGGGCGAAGCTTTCTTT. Protein product: CASSIRGGEAFF.

V and J are TRBV14 and TRBJ1-5, with 8 bases identical to TRBD1. From germline, CDR1 is SGHDN and CDR2 FVKESK. CDR3 length: 20 residues. The J segment lost 2 bases and the V segment lost 2 bases, leaving 17 bases of the junction unmatched. DNA for the CDR3: TGTGCCAGCAGCCAACTCCTGGTGGACAGGGTTCTTTTGCGCAATCAGCCCCAGCATTTT. Its protein product is CASSQLLVDRVLLRNQPQHF.

Only a few counts were recorded for this clone. The junction departs from the called germline gene at one end, perhaps through a read error. The chain combines TRBV19 with TRBJ2-1, with D hard to call. Germline V gene lookup returns CDR1 LNHDA and CDR2 SQIVND (reference sequence). The CDR3 sequence is 11 residues long. CDR3 nucleotide sequence: TGTGCCAGTAGTAGGCCCTATGAGGAGTTCTTC. Protein sequence: CASSRPYEEFF.